This T cell receptor (beta chain) was sequenced during a study of cytomegalovirus exposure and HLA in healthy donors. The PCR ran on 60 Vbeta and 13 Jbeta primers. Sequencing used immunoSEQ multiplex PCR; TCRdb keeps in-frame clones, though not all of them. The sample contains roughly 220,000 clones, around four fifths of which appear only once. Details on this clone: Its antigen is not known.

General study findings and limits: Certain indistinguishable V segments, among them TRBV6-2 and TRBV6-3, were excluded.

Germline loops: CDR1 SGHVS, CDR2 FNYEAQ. The ends were cut back, 8 bases at V and 1 base at J, with 14 bases in the middle. This CDR3 spans 14 amino acids. The receptor was isolated from a man aged 50 or older in good health and CMV-seronegative. Sequenced: PBMCs. The V call is TRBV7-6, the J call TRBJ2-5, with D possibly being TRBD1 (5 bases). The CDR3 sequence is CASAFTGAQETQYF. The CDR3 nucleotides read TGTGCCAGCGCTTTTACAGGAGCCCAAGAGACCCAGTACTTC.